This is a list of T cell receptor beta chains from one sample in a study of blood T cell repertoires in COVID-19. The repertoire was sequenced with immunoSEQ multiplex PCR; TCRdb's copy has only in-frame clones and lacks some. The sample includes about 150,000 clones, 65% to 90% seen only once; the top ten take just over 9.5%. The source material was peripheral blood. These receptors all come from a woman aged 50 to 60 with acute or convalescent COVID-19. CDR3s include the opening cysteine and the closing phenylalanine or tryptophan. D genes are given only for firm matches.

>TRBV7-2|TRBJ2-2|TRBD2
CASSLSPVLAGGELFF
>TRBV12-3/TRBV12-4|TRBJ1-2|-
CASMLGPLYGYTF
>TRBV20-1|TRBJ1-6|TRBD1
CSAGAGGRLHF
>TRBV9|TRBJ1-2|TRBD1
CASSQGQGAYGYTF
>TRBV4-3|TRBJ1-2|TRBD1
CASSQGDRLYYGYTF
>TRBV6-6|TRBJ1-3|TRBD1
CASSLDRNSGNTIYF
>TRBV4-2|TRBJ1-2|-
CASSQGVSRGIYGYTF
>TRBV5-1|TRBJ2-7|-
CASSLAAGLSYEQYF
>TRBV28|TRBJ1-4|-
CASSPGPANEKLFF
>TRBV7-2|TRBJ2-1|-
CASSLDRANEQFF
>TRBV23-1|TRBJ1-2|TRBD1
CASDGRTGGVGYTF
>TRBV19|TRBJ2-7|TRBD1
CASTTTGGYEQYF
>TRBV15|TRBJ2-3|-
CATSSLRVKTTDTQYF
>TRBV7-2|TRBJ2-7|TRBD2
CASSQQRGGEQYF
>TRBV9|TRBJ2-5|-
CASSVVPDQETQYF
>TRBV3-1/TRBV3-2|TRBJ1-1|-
CASSHQRVNTEAFF
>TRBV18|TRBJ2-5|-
CASSPIKGLRVMVAQYF
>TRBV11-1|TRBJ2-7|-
CASSLGNEQYF
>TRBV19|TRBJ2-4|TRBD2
CASSRLAGGPVAKNIQYF
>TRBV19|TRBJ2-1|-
CASSSLQGMEVQFF
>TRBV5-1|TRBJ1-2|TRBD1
CASGTGESYGYTF
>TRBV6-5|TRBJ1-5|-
CASCNGQSNQPQHF
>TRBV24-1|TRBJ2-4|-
CATSDRGEGIIQYF
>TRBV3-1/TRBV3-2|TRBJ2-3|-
CASRPQASTDTQYF
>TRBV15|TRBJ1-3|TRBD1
CATSRATGQNSGNTIYF
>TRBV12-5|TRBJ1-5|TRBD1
CASGRDRSFNQPQHF
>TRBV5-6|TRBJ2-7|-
CASSPGGGGYSYEQYF
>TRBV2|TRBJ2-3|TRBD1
CASSPGTGSTDTQYF
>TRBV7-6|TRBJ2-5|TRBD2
CASSFSSGGRETQYF
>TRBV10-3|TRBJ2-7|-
CAISESLARTYEQYF
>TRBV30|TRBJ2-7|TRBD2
CACHYSGRFPEQYF
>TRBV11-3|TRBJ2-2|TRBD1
CASSQRTGTNTGELFF
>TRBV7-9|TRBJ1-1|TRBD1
CASSWGQGRATEAFF
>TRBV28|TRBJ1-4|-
CASSFPSTNEKLFF
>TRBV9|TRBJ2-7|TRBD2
CASSLMAPLAGGAQYEQYF
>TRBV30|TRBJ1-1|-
CAWSRRVEAFF
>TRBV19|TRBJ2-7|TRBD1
CASSQPGQGTPEQYF
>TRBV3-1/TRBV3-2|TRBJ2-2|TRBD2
CASSRGPTSGSSGELFF
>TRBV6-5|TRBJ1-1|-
CASSNQGLTEAFF
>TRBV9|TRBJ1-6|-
CASSPVGRARDSPLHF
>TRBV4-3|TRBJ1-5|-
CASSQEADSQPQHF
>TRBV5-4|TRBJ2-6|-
CASSERSSGANVLTF
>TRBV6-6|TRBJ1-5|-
CASRPQNQPQHF
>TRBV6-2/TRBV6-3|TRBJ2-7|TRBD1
CASSYSGQTGLRNEQYF
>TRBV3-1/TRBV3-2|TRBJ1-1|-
CASSPNHAEDTEAFF
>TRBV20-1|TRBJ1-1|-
CSASFPGLSTEAFF
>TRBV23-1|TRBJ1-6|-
CASKRAANNSPLHF
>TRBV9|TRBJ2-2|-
CASSAVRGTLTGELFF
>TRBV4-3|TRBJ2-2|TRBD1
CASSQGQGRTGELFF
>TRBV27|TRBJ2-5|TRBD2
CASSFTSGKETQYF
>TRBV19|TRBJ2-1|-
CATSESGEYNEQFF
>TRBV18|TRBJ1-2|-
CASSWSEGRGHGYTF
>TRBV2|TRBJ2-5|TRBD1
CANTLDRVGVKYF
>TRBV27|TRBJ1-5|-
CASSFQGNNQPQHF